One and the same sample provided the 28 T cell receptor beta chains below, sequenced in a study of T cell changes during pregnancy in multiple sclerosis. Sequencing was performed with immunoSEQ multiplex PCR; in TCRdb, only in-frame clones are kept and a portion is missing. The sample has 70,000 to 95,000 clones, roughly nine tenths seen once; the top ten hold over 2%. The material was peripheral blood, obtained in the second trimester of pregnancy. These receptors came from a female donor in good health, enrolled as a control in a pregnancy study.

Only one count was recorded for this clone. V and J are TRBV14 and TRBJ1-6; perhaps TRBD1 as D (5 bases). This CDR3 is built from 14 residues. Trimming cost V 1 base and J 7 bases, with 8 bases left between them. In germline, CDR1 is SGHDN, CDR2 FVKESK. CDR3 residues: CASSQGRGNSPLHF. The CDR3 DNA is TGTGCCAGCAGCCAAGGGCGGGGGAATTCACCCCTCCACTTT.

The chain carries TRBV5-1 and TRBJ2-2; possibly TRBD1 for D (6 bases). This CDR3 has 16 amino acids. Germline V gene lookup returns CDR1 SGHRS and CDR2 YFSETQ. Trimming shortened V by 3 bases and J by 0 bases, and 12 bases separated the two germline ends. In DNA, the CDR3 is TGCGCCAGCAGCTCATCGGGACAACCGAACACCGGGGAGCTGTTTTTT. This gives the protein CASSSSGQPNTGELFF.

This rearrangement joins TRBV7-8 to TRBJ2-7; TRBD1 might be the D (7 bases). The CDR3 spans 14 residues. Germline CDR1 reads SGHVS; CDR2 reads FQNEAQ. Trimming took off 5 bases at V and 2 bases at J, with 13 bases between the two ends. The CDR3 spells CASSPGGIAYEQYF. The CDR3 DNA sequence: TGTGCCAGCAGCCCAGGGGGGATCGCCTACGAGCAGTACTTC.

The chain recombines TRBV2 with TRBJ2-1, with D unclear. CDR3 length: 12 amino acids. Germline V gene sequence: CDR1 SNHLY, CDR2 FYNNEI. Trimming stripped 2 bases from V and 5 bases from J, with 4 bases between. In DNA form, the CDR3 reads TGTGCCAGCAGTGAACACAACAATGAGCAGTTCTTC. Its protein product is CASSEHNNEQFF. The complete variable domain, with remaining parts taken from reference TRBV2 and TRBJ2-1, reads EPEVTQTPSHQVTQMGQEVILRCVPISNHLYFYWYRQILGQKVEFLVSFYNNEISEKSEIFDDQFSVERPDGSNFTLKIRSTKLEDSAMYFCASSEHNNEQFFGPGTRLTVL.

The count of this clone is one. The V call is TRBV11-3, the J call TRBJ2-1; 8 nucleotides line up with TRBD2. The CDR3 contains 15 residues. The germline V gene encodes CDR1 SGHNT and CDR2 YENEEA. The J segment lost 1 base and the V segment lost 5 bases, leaving 4 bases of the junction unmatched. CDR3 DNA: TGTGCCAGCAGCACCCGCGGGGGGTCCTACAATGAGCAGTTCTTC. Amino acid sequence: CASSTRGGSYNEQFF.

The chain has TRBV18 and TRBJ1-2, with unresolved D. The germline V and J ends were trimmed by 5 bases and 2 bases, with 6 bases remaining between them. The CDR3 length is 12 residues. Germline values: CDR1 KGHSH, CDR2 LQKENI. The CDR3 here is CASSGGNYGYTF. CDR3 DNA sequence: TGTGCCAGCTCAGGAGGCAACTATGGCTACACCTTC.

The chain combines TRBV7-8 with TRBJ2-5; 12 positions match TRBD2. The CDR3 runs 20 residues. Per germline, CDR1 SGHVS and CDR2 FQNEAQ. Trimming removed 4 bases from V and 10 bases from J; junction bases left unmatched: 25. Here the CDR3 reads CASSSSPLAGGRRRGIGQYF. Written as DNA, the CDR3 is TGTGCCAGCAGCTCATCACCGCTAGCGGGGGGGCGGCGGCGGGGGATCGGCCAGTACTTC. The variable domain in full, with the rest retrieved from reference TRBV7-8 and TRBJ2-5, is GAGVSQSPRYKVAKRGQDVALRCDPISGHVSLFWYQQALGQGPEFLTYFQNEAQLDKSGLPSDRFFAERPEGSVSTLKIQRTQQEDSAVYLCASSSSPLAGGRRRGIGQYFGPGTRLLVL.

The chain uses TRBV5-4 and TRBJ2-3, with 7 bases that match TRBD1. The V and J ends lost 7 bases and 1 base, in that order; junction bases with no gene match: 9. Germline V gene sequence: CDR1 SGHNT, CDR2 YYREEE (reference sequence). The CDR3 is made up of 15 amino acids. DNA of the CDR3: TGTGCCAGCTATTCTTTGGACAGGCGCACAGATACGCAGTATTTT. Its translation: CASYSLDRRTDTQYF.

This clone has just a few counts. The V call is TRBV5-4, the J call TRBJ2-7; TRBD2 might be the D (5 bases). The CDR3 is 13 amino acids. V was shortened by 4 bases and J by 4 bases, with 12 bases between the two germline ends. The germline V gene has CDR1 SGHNT and CDR2 YYREEE (reference sequence). The CDR3 spells CASSVYGDYEQYF. Written as DNA, the CDR3 is TGTGCCAGCAGCGTATACGGGGATTACGAGCAGTACTTC. The whole variable domain, filled in from reference TRBV5-4 and TRBJ2-7, reads ETGVTQSPTHLIKTRGQQVTLRCSSQSGHNTVSWYQQALGQGPQFIFQYYREEENGRGNFPPRFSGLQFPNYSSELNVNALELDDSALYLCASSVYGDYEQYFGPGTRLTVT.

This clone showed up just once. The gene calls are TRBV27 and TRBJ1-2, with D possibly matching TRBD1 (6 bases). Between the trimmed V and J ends, which lost 6 bases and 6 bases, there was a span of 14 bases. The CDR3 spans 13 residues. CDR1 MNHEY and CDR2 SMNVEV come from the germline V gene (reference sequence). CDR3 sequence (DNA): TGTGCCAGCAGACCGACAGGCCACCATGGCTACACCTTC. This codes for CASRPTGHHGYTF.

The chain links TRBV4-3 to TRBJ2-7, with D perhaps TRBD2 (6 bases). The CDR3 has 13 amino acids. The germline CDR1 and CDR2 sequences are LGHNA and YSLEER. V was clipped by 0 bases and J by 9 bases, with 12 bases between them. Here the CDR3 DNA reads TGCGCCAGCAGCCAAGATCGGGCGGGGCGGCAGTACTTC. Amino acid sequence: CASSQDRAGRQYF.

The rearrangement joins TRBV30 to TRBJ2-5, with 10 bases aligning to TRBD1. CDR3 length equals 14 residues. With V trimmed by 4 bases and J by 5 bases, 7 bases remained unmatched. Germline V gene sequence: CDR1 GTSNPN, CDR2 SVGIG (reference sequence). The CDR3 spells CAWNGDRGFETQYF. Here the CDR3 DNA reads TGTGCCTGGAACGGGGACAGGGGTTTCGAGACCCAGTACTTC.

The chain links TRBV19 to TRBJ1-3; possibly TRBD1 for D (6 bases). Trimming took off 10 bases at V and 2 bases at J, with 9 bases between the two ends. Germline lookup yields CDR1 LNHDA and CDR2 SQIVND (reference sequence). This CDR3 region has 12 residues. CDR3 region: CATAGAGNTIYF. The CDR3 DNA reads TGTGCCACCGCAGGGGCTGGAAACACCATATATTTT.

The chain couples TRBV5-4 to TRBJ2-1; TRBD2 aligns across 11 bases. Germline trimming cut 0 bases from V and 8 bases from J; bases unmatched to any gene: 4. This CDR3 region has 15 residues. Germline V lookup: CDR1 SGHNT, CDR2 YYREEE (reference sequence). CDR3 amino acids: CASSLVAGGMDEQFF. DNA for the CDR3: TGTGCCAGCAGCTTGGTAGCGGGGGGGATGGATGAGCAGTTCTTC.

The chain is built from TRBV9 and TRBJ2-3, with 7 bases identical to TRBD1. The CDR3 sequence is 15 residues long. Losses at the gene ends were 0 bases for V and 0 bases for J; bases not matched to a gene: 1. In germline, CDR1 is SGDLS, CDR2 YYNGEE. This CDR3 is CASSVDRGSTDTQYF. For the CDR3, the DNA is TGTGCCAGCAGCGTAGACAGGGGTAGCACAGATACGCAGTATTTT.

The chain carries TRBV7-9 and TRBJ1-2; 9 bases are shared with TRBD1. Trimming removed 5 bases from V and 7 bases from J; junction bases left unmatched: 11. Germline V lookup: CDR1 SEHNR, CDR2 FQNEAQ (reference sequence). The CDR3 is 15 amino acids. The CDR3, as DNA: TGTGCCAGCAGCGCCTCGGCACAGGGGGCAGGTGGCTACACCTTC. Protein product: CASSASAQGAGGYTF.

The chain has TRBV5-4 and TRBJ2-7, with 7 bases that match TRBD1. The CDR3 loop spans 15 amino acids. V shed 0 bases, J shed 5 bases, and the junction held 8 bases outside the gene matches. The V gene's germline CDR1 is SGHNT and CDR2 YYREEE (reference sequence). Here the CDR3 DNA reads TGTGCCAGCAGCTTGGATGGCAGGGGGTTAAACGAGCAGTACTTC. This translates into CASSLDGRGLNEQYF.

This clone appeared a single time. The rearrangement uses TRBV6-5 and TRBJ1-1; a possible D gene is TRBD1 (5 bases). The germline V gene encodes CDR1 MNHEY and CDR2 SVGAGI. V was cut by 7 bases and J by 2 bases, with 14 bases left in between. This CDR3 is 14 amino acids long. This CDR3 reads CASIRKGFNTEAFF. The CDR3 DNA sequence: TGTGCCAGCATCCGAAAGGGGTTCAACACTGAAGCTTTCTTT.

The chain combines TRBV7-2 with TRBJ2-4; 7 nucleotides agree with TRBD2. This CDR3 has 17 residues. The ends lost 2 bases at V and 0 bases at J; junction bases unmatched: 7. Germline V lookup: CDR1 SGHTA, CDR2 FQGNSA. The DNA for the CDR3 is TGTGCCAGCAGCTTATTTTCGGGGGAGGGAGCCAAAAACATTCAGTACTTC. Translated, it gives CASSLFSGEGAKNIQYF.

This chain connects TRBV10-3 to TRBJ2-2, with unresolved D. The germline V and J ends were trimmed by 7 bases and 0 bases, with 9 bases remaining between them. Germline V lookup: CDR1 ENHRY, CDR2 SYGVKD. The CDR3 length is 14 residues. The CDR3 spells CAIKSFANTGELFF. The CDR3 DNA reads as TGTGCCATCAAGAGTTTCGCGAACACCGGGGAGCTGTTTTTT.

This clone came up once. Written as DNA, the CDR3 is TGTGCCAGCAGCTTAGGGACAGGGAAGAGCATTCAGTACTTC. Translated: CASSLGTGKSIQYF. The V gene is TRBV11-2, the J gene TRBJ2-4; the match to TRBD1 covers 8 bases. The germline gives CDR1 SGHAT, CDR2 FQNNGV. The V segment lost 1 base and the J segment 9 bases; nucleotides outside the gene matches: 5. The CDR3 sequence is 14 residues long.

The chain carries TRBV11-2 and TRBJ1-1; 8 positions agree with TRBD1. The germline CDR1 and CDR2 sequences are SGHAT and FQNNGV. V was clipped by 1 base and J by 1 base; unmatched bases: 5. This CDR3 region has 16 residues. The CDR3 DNA reads as TGTGCCAGCAGCTTAGTGGCAGGGGGCAAGAACACTGAAGCTTTCTTT. It specifies CASSLVAGGKNTEAFF.

The chain carries TRBV19 and TRBJ2-5; weak D call: TRBD2 (7 bases). CDR3 size: 18 residues. Germline loops: CDR1 LNHDA, CDR2 SQIVND (reference sequence). V dropped 1 base and J dropped 0 bases, with 18 bases sitting between them. CDR3 in amino acids: CASSIVGGARLYQETQYF. CDR3 nucleotides: TGTGCCAGTAGTATAGTAGGGGGGGCAAGACTGTACCAAGAGACCCAGTACTTC.

This clone was seen a single time. This chain joins TRBV28 and TRBJ2-7; D perhaps matches TRBD2 (6 bases). The V and J ends lost 2 bases and 6 bases respectively, with 14 bases between them. From germline, CDR1 is MDHEN and CDR2 SYDVKM. This CDR3 has 14 residues. The CDR3 sequence is CASSLGGWEAEQYF. CDR3 sequence (DNA): TGTGCCAGCAGTTTAGGGGGGTGGGAGGCCGAGCAGTACTTC.

V usage is TRBV7-9 and J usage is TRBJ1-1; tentative D call: TRBD1 (5 bases). From germline, CDR1 is SEHNR and CDR2 FQNEAQ (reference sequence). The CDR3 sequence is 15 residues long. V was clipped by 3 bases and J by 3 bases, with 14 bases between them. In DNA form, the CDR3 reads TGTGCCAGCAGCTTTCCCCAGGGTCGGGACACTGAAGCTTTCTTT. Its protein is CASSFPQGRDTEAFF.

This chain uses TRBV9 with TRBJ2-3; no definite D call. V lost 0 bases and J lost 6, with 8 bases in between. CDR1 is SGDLS, CDR2 YYNGEE, per germline. The CDR3 consists of 13 residues. The CDR3 coding sequence is TGTGCCAGCAGCGTAGACATCGTGGATACGCAGTATTTT. Protein sequence: CASSVDIVDTQYF. The full variable domain, its missing parts supplied by reference TRBV9 and TRBJ2-3, is DSGVTQTPKHLITATGQRVTLRCSPRSGDLSVYWYQQSLDQGLQFLIQYYNGEERAKGNILERFSAQQFPDLHSELNLSSLELGDSALYFCASSVDIVDTQYFGPGTRLTVL.

In this sample, this clone turned up a few times. The chain is built from TRBV29-1 and TRBJ1-2; no clear D gene. The germline V and J ends were trimmed by 4 bases and 6 bases, with 12 bases remaining between them. The CDR3 has 12 amino acids. Looked up from germline, CDR1 is SQVTM and CDR2 is ANQGSEA. CDR3 in amino acids: CSVGRERDGYTF. CDR3 nucleotide sequence: TGCAGCGTTGGTAGAGAGCGGGATGGCTACACCTTC.

The chain joins TRBV28 to TRBJ2-5; D is uncertain. Germline CDR1 MDHEN, CDR2 SYDVKM. V lost 10 bases and J 5 bases, leaving 14 bases between the germline ends. CDR3 length: 12 amino acids. CDR3 nucleotides: TGTGCCACCCCCAAGACATTGGAGACCCAGTACTTC. Translated, it gives CATPKTLETQYF.